Presented here are 29 T cell receptor beta chains from one specimen sequenced in a study of T cells in lung cancer brain metastases. Using immunoSEQ multiplex PCR, the repertoire was profiled, and TCRdb retains in-frame clones only, with some absent. The table has about 1,500 clones, 80% to 90% seen once. Sequencing was performed on tumor tissue from a brain metastasis. Receptor source: a man aged 60-69 years with non-small cell lung cancer that had spread to the brain.

The V and J genes are TRBV7-2 and TRBJ1-1, with D unclear. CDR3 size: 13 residues. V lost 5 bases, J lost 3 bases, and 10 bases lay in between. Germline CDR1 reads SGHTA; CDR2 reads FQGNSA. CDR3 region: CASSKSQYTEAFF. CDR3 DNA sequence: TGTGCCAGCAGCAAAAGCCAGTACACTGAAGCTTTCTTT. Full variable domain (rest looked up from reference TRBV7-2 and TRBJ1-1): GAGVSQSPSNKVTEKGKDVELRCDPISGHTALYWYRQSLGQGLEFLIYFQGNSAPDKSGLPSDRFSAERTGGSVSTLTIQRTQQEDSAVYLCASSKSQYTEAFFGQGTRLTVV.

The gene calls are TRBV10-2 and TRBJ1-5; D uncertain. The CDR3 totals 13 residues. The germline V gene has CDR1 WSHSY and CDR2 SAAADI. With 7 bases removed from V and 7 bases from J, the gap between germline ends came to 14 bases. The CDR3 loop reads CASTPRVDQPQHF. In DNA, the CDR3 is TGCGCCAGCACTCCGAGGGTGGACCAGCCCCAGCATTTT.

The rearrangement joins TRBV2 to TRBJ2-1; TRBD2 matches at 11 bases. Unmatched junction bases numbered 13, after V lost 4 bases and J lost 5 bases. This CDR3 has 18 amino acids. Germline V gives CDR1 SNHLY, CDR2 FYNNEI. CDR3 sequence: CASSASRTSGRFHNEQFF. DNA of the CDR3: TGTGCCAGCAGTGCCTCGAGAACTAGCGGGAGATTCCACAATGAGCAGTTCTTC.

The genes are TRBV6-5 and TRBJ1-1; D unclear. CDR1 MNHEY and CDR2 SVGAGI come from the germline V gene. V gave up 9 bases and J gave up 3 bases, with 17 bases separating them. This CDR3 comprises 14 residues. As DNA, the CDR3 is TGTGCCAGTAGTATGAGGGTTGTAGACACTGAAGCTTTCTTT. It encodes CASSMRVVDTEAFF.

The chain uses TRBV7-9 and TRBJ2-5; perhaps D is TRBD1 or TRBD2 (5 bases each). The CDR3 runs 14 residues. The ends were cut back, 5 bases at V and 3 bases at J, with 13 bases in the middle. CDR1 is SEHNR, CDR2 FQNEAQ, per germline (reference sequence). The CDR3 loop is CASSIRLGEETQYF. The DNA for the CDR3 is TGTGCCAGCAGCATCCGACTGGGGGAAGAGACCCAGTACTTC. Drawing the rest from reference TRBV7-9 and TRBJ2-5, the complete variable domain is DTGVSQNPRHKITKRGQNVTFRCDPISEHNRLYWYRQTLGQGPEFLTYFQNEAQLEKSRLLSDRFSAERPKGSFSTLEIQRTEQGDSAMYLCASSIRLGEETQYFGPGTRLLVL.

V gene TRBV27 combines with J gene TRBJ1-5, with D possibly being TRBD1 (5 bases). The CDR3 is 15 amino acids. Germline CDR1 MNHEY, CDR2 SMNVEV (reference sequence). V was pared by 0 bases and J by 2 bases, with 8 bases between. The CDR3 loop is CASSLSGVRNQPQHF. Written as DNA, the CDR3 is TGTGCCAGCAGTTTATCAGGGGTCCGCAATCAGCCCCAGCATTTT.

The chain carries TRBV7-2 and TRBJ1-1; D is ambiguous. Trimming removed 2 bases at V and 2 bases at J, with 6 bases between. From germline, CDR1 is SGHTA and CDR2 FQGNSA. The CDR3 length is 13 residues. CDR3 loop: CASSLPGNTEAFF. CDR3 coding DNA: TGTGCCAGCAGCTTACCGGGAAACACTGAAGCTTTCTTT.

This chain links TRBV18 with TRBJ2-3; D gene ambiguous. The CDR3 spans 15 residues. Germline CDR1 reads KGHSH; CDR2 reads LQKENI. The ends were cut back, 4 bases at V and 1 base at J, with 12 bases in the middle. The CDR3, as DNA: TGTGCCAGCTCACACCGTCTGCGAGGCACAGATACGCAGTATTTT. Translating gives CASSHRLRGTDTQYF. Together with reference TRBV18 and TRBJ2-3, the CDR3 gives the full variable domain: NAGVMQNPRHLVRRRGQEARLRCSPMKGHSHVYWYRQLPEEGLKFMVYLQKENIIDESGMPKERFSAEFPKEGPSILRIQQVVRGDSAAYFCASSHRLRGTDTQYFGPGTRLTVL.

The V gene is TRBV27, the J gene TRBJ2-7, with D maybe TRBD2 (5 bases). The CDR3 consists of 20 residues. CDR1 and CDR2 from the germline V gene are MNHEY and SMNVEV (reference sequence). The V and J ends lost 0 bases and 1 base respectively, with 25 bases between them. In DNA form, the CDR3 reads TGTGCCAGCAGTTTATCGTATAGGGAGCGCGATGGGTCTGAATCCTACGAGCAGTACTTC. Translated, it gives CASSLSYRERDGSESYEQYF.

In this sample, this clone turned up a few times. J is TRBJ2-7 and V is TRBV5-1; 10 nucleotides align to TRBD1. The CDR3 runs to 15 residues. V lost 4 bases and J lost 5; bases outside the gene matches: 9. CDR1 and CDR2 from the germline V gene are SGHRS and YFSETQ. The CDR3 spells CASSPGTGARNEQYF. In DNA form, the CDR3 reads TGCGCCAGCAGCCCGGGGACAGGGGCGAGAAACGAGCAGTACTTC.

V is TRBV7-3 and J is TRBJ1-1; 8 bases line up with TRBD1. Germline V gene lookup returns CDR1 SGHTA and CDR2 FQGTGA. Trimming took 1 base from V and 4 from J; bases not matched to a gene: 5. This CDR3 comprises 15 residues. The CDR3 protein is CASSLNPGGGTEAFF. In DNA form, the CDR3 reads TGTGCCAGCAGCTTAAATCCAGGGGGCGGCACTGAAGCTTTCTTT. The whole variable domain, filled in from reference TRBV7-3 and TRBJ1-1, reads GAGVSQTPSNKVTEKGKYVELRCDPISGHTALYWYRQSLGQGPEFLIYFQGTGAADDSGLPNDRFFAVRPEGSVSTLKIQRTERGDSAVYLCASSLNPGGGTEAFFGQGTRLTVV.

V gene TRBV6-1 combines with J gene TRBJ1-3; TRBD1 matches 8 bases. The CDR3 runs 15 residues. Germline V lookup: CDR1 MNHNS, CDR2 SASEGT. J was trimmed by 8 bases and V by 0 bases; bases with no gene match: 6. The CDR3 coding sequence is TGTGCCAGCAGTGAAGCCGCCAGGGGGCCGGACACCATATATTTT. Amino acids: CASSEAARGPDTIYF.

This sequence joins TRBV27 and TRBJ1-5; TRBD1 matches at 7 bases. V lost 3 bases to trimming and J lost 7 bases; unmatched junction nucleotides: 6. The CDR3 loop spans 14 amino acids. CDR1 is MNHEY, CDR2 SMNVEV, per germline (reference sequence). The CDR3 DNA follows: TGTGCCAGCAGTTTCTACAGGGGAGGGCAGCCCCAGCATTTT. Translating gives CASSFYRGGQPQHF.

This clone has just one count. The J gene is TRBJ2-5, the V gene TRBV5-6; no clear D gene. The V end lost 7 bases, the J end lost 1 base, and 14 bases lay between the germline ends. The length of the CDR3 is 14 residues. Germline V gives CDR1 SGHDT, CDR2 YYEEEE. CDR3 loop: CASGVLGSQETQYF. The CDR3 DNA is TGTGCCAGCGGGGTTTTGGGCAGCCAAGAGACCCAGTACTTC.

The genes are TRBV11-2 and TRBJ2-5; D remains ambiguous. V lost 1 base to trimming and J lost 5 bases, with 14 bases between them. The germline V gene has CDR1 SGHAT and CDR2 FQNNGV. This CDR3 contains 15 residues. CDR3 protein: CASSLVGGDGETQYF. In DNA, the CDR3 is TGTGCCAGCAGCTTAGTAGGTGGGGATGGGGAGACCCAGTACTTC.

This rearrangement joins TRBV27 to TRBJ1-1; no definite D call. Trimming left V 3 bases short and J 1 base short, with 6 bases between. Germline CDR1 reads MNHEY; CDR2 reads SMNVEV (reference sequence). The CDR3 contains 13 residues. In DNA form, the CDR3 reads TGTGCCAGCAGTTTTCAGGCGAACACTGAAGCTTTCTTT. This sequence encodes CASSFQANTEAFF.

V is TRBV18 and J is TRBJ2-5; 8 positions match TRBD2. The CDR3 covers 15 residues. V gave up 5 bases and J gave up 1 base; unmatched junction bases: 6. Per the germline V gene, CDR1 is KGHSH and CDR2 is LQKENI. The DNA for the CDR3 is TGTGCCAGCTCAATCGAGACTAGCGCCCAAGAGACCCAGTACTTC. The encoded protein is CASSIETSAQETQYF.

The J gene is TRBJ2-2, the V gene TRBV5-8; weak D call: TRBD2 (5 bases). Germline assignment: CDR1 SGHTS and CDR2 YDEGEE. With 6 bases removed from V and 6 bases from J, the gap between germline ends came to 15 bases. CDR3 size: 14 residues. CDR3 nucleotides: TGTGCCAGCACGAGCGGCATTCCGTCCGGGGAGCTGTTTTTT. Its protein product is CASTSGIPSGELFF.

The table lists this clone with a count of one. The chain uses TRBV11-1 and TRBJ1-2; unclear D gene. The CDR3 sequence is 12 residues long. Germline CDR1 is SGHAT and CDR2 is FQDESV (reference sequence). The V end was cut by 5 bases, the J end by 4 bases, with 8 bases between. In nucleotides, the CDR3 is TGTGCCAGCAGCGCGGGGATCTATGGCTACACCTTC. It yields the protein CASSAGIYGYTF.

V is TRBV29-1 and J is TRBJ2-7; a possible D gene is TRBD1 (6 bases). This CDR3 has 15 residues. The ends were cut back, 3 bases at V and 1 base at J, with 16 bases in the middle. Germline CDR1 and CDR2: SQVTM and ANQGSEA. In DNA, the CDR3 is TGCAGCGTTGAGGTTACCGGGACACATTCCTACGAGCAGTACTTC. Its protein is CSVEVTGTHSYEQYF.

The rearrangement joins TRBV6-1 to TRBJ1-4; possibly TRBD1 for D (5 bases). The CDR3 totals 13 residues. V lost 4 bases and J lost 7, with 10 bases in between. Germline V gene lookup returns CDR1 MNHNS and CDR2 SASEGT. The CDR3 sequence is CASSGSQGEKLFF. CDR3 nucleotide sequence: TGTGCCAGCAGTGGCAGTCAGGGTGAAAAACTGTTTTTT.

This clone has only one observation. The chain couples TRBV19 to TRBJ1-5; 10 nucleotides match TRBD1. CDR1 is LNHDA, CDR2 SQIVND, per germline (reference sequence). CDR3 size: 13 residues. The V segment lost 8 bases and the J segment 8 bases; nucleotides outside the gene matches: 6. Here the CDR3 DNA reads TGTGCCAGTGGACAGGGGGATAAGAAGCCCCAGCATTTT. Its protein is CASGQGDKKPQHF.

The chain employs TRBV7-9 and TRBJ1-1; D uncertain. Trimming stripped 1 base from V and 0 bases from J, with 9 bases between. Germline V gives CDR1 SEHNR, CDR2 FQNEAQ (reference sequence). This CDR3 is built from 15 residues. CDR3 protein: CASSLGPGVNTEAFF. In nucleotides, the CDR3 is TGTGCCAGCAGCTTAGGCCCCGGTGTGAACACTGAAGCTTTCTTT.

V gene TRBV29-1 combines with J gene TRBJ1-4, with D possibly being TRBD1 (5 bases). The germline V and J ends were trimmed by 6 bases and 8 bases, with 16 bases remaining between them. Germline V gene sequence: CDR1 SQVTM, CDR2 ANQGSEA. The CDR3 is 13 residues long. The CDR3 region is CSVRAPAGEKLFF. The CDR3 nucleotides are TGCAGCGTCAGGGCCCCGGCGGGGGAAAAACTGTTTTTT.

Here the CDR3 reads CASSSLAGKYNEQFF. The CDR3 nucleotides are TGCGCCAGCAGCTCACTAGCGGGGAAGTACAATGAGCAGTTCTTC. This chain connects TRBV5-1 to TRBJ2-1; TRBD2 agrees at 10 bases. The CDR3 is 15 amino acids. V gave up 3 bases and J gave up 4 bases; unmatched junction bases: 4. Germline CDR1 SGHRS, CDR2 YFSETQ.

V is TRBV13 and J is TRBJ1-6, with 7 bases that match TRBD1. CDR3 length equals 15 residues. Per germline, CDR1 PRHDT and CDR2 FYEKMQ (reference sequence). The ends lost 6 bases at V and 6 bases at J; junction bases unmatched: 8. The CDR3 region is CASRNRDSSNSPLHF. The CDR3 DNA reads as TGTGCCAGCAGAAACCGGGACAGTTCTAATTCACCCCTCCACTTT.

This clone was counted a single time. V is TRBV5-1 and J is TRBJ2-2, with 11 bases identical to TRBD2. CDR1 and CDR2 from the germline V gene are SGHRS and YFSETQ. This CDR3 contains 16 residues. Germline trimming cut 5 bases from V and 2 bases from J; bases unmatched to any gene: 5. This CDR3 reads CASRTGTSGNTGELFF. CDR3 in DNA: TGCGCCAGCAGAACCGGGACTAGCGGAAACACCGGGGAGCTGTTTTTT.

This clone was observed a handful of times. The V and J genes are TRBV6-1 and TRBJ1-2; no reliable D call. The CDR3 length is 11 residues. V gave up 1 base and J gave up 6 bases, with 3 bases separating them. Germline loops: CDR1 MNHNS, CDR2 SASEGT. The CDR3 sequence is CASSEDNGYTF. CDR3 sequence (DNA): TGTGCCAGCAGTGAAGACAATGGCTACACCTTC.

The V call is TRBV11-3, the J call TRBJ2-3; 7 positions match TRBD1. V gave up 0 bases and J gave up 1 base; unmatched junction bases: 1. The CDR3 is 15 residues long. Germline assignment: CDR1 SGHNT and CDR2 YENEEA. The DNA of the CDR3 is TGTGCCAGCAGCTTAGAAGGACAGGGCACAGATACGCAGTATTTT. Translated: CASSLEGQGTDTQYF.